These 11 T cell receptor beta chains were sequenced from one sample in a study of T-cell memory formation after mild COVID-19. TCRdb reprocessed the 5' RACE reads with MiXCR, giving one entry per CDR3 protein. This table has around 450,000 distinct CDR3 sequences, 15% to 20% appearing once. The source material was PBMCs or a T cell subset sorted from them (not recorded which). These receptors all stem from an adult woman who had mild COVID-19 (a few samples of this study predate the infection). Cell type and time point are not known.

The rearrangement uses TRBV7-9 and TRBJ2-1, with 9 bases lining up with TRBD2. Looked up from germline, CDR1 is SEHNR and CDR2 is FQNEAQ (reference sequence). This CDR3 is 16 amino acids long. V was clipped by 5 bases and J by 11 bases; unmatched bases: 16. The CDR3 coding sequence is TGTGCCAGCAGCCCCATTAGCGGGAGCGAGGGAAGGAAGCAGTTCTTC. This translates into CASSPISGSEGRKQFF. The whole variable domain, filled in from reference TRBV7-9 and TRBJ2-1, reads DTGVSQNPRHKITKRGQNVTFRCDPISEHNRLYWYRQTLGQGPEFLTYFQNEAQLEKSRLLSDRFSAERPKGSFSTLEIQRTEQGDSAMYLCASSPISGSEGRKQFFGPGTRLTVL.

The rearrangement joins TRBV6-6 to TRBJ2-1; tentatively, D is TRBD2 (6 bases). CDR1 MNHNY and CDR2 SVGAGI come from the germline V gene (reference sequence). The CDR3 covers 14 residues. V dropped 4 bases and J dropped 7 bases, with 14 bases sitting between them. The CDR3 is CASSSLRGGNEQFF. DNA for the CDR3: TGTGCCAGCAGTTCATTGCGGGGTGGGAATGAGCAGTTCTTC.

V gene TRBV3-1 combines with J gene TRBJ2-7; TRBD1 agrees at 7 bases. V shed 6 bases, J shed 5 bases, and the junction held 19 bases outside the gene matches. The germline V gene has CDR1 LGHDT and CDR2 YNNKEL (reference sequence). The CDR3 covers 17 residues. CDR3 sequence (DNA): TGTGCCAGCAGGCCGGGACAGCCAGACTCCTGGGTAAACGAGCAGTACTTC. Translation: CASRPGQPDSWVNEQYF.

Worth noting for this clonotype: The junction shows a germline mismatch at one end, possibly a read error. This chain joins TRBV10-3 and TRBJ1-1; perhaps TRBD1 as D (5 bases). Per germline, CDR1 ENHRY and CDR2 SYGVKD. The CDR3 has 16 amino acids. The DNA for the CDR3 is TGTGCCATCAGTGATCGATCGCTTTGGGGGAACACTGGAGCTTTCTTT. It codes for CAISDRSLWGNTGAFF.

The V gene is TRBV7-2, the J gene TRBJ1-2, with 8 bases that match TRBD1. This CDR3 comprises 14 residues. Germline trimming cut 4 bases from V and 3 bases from J; bases unmatched to any gene: 4. The germline CDR1 and CDR2 sequences are SGHTA and FQGNSA. DNA for the CDR3: TGTGCCAGCAGCTCGGACAGGGACTACTATGGCTACACCTTC. Protein product: CASSSDRDYYGYTF.

This clonotype was detected once. This chain uses TRBV28 with TRBJ1-6, with D perhaps TRBD1 (6 bases). Per germline, CDR1 MDHEN and CDR2 SYDVKM. V lost 7 bases and J 4 bases, leaving 20 bases between the germline ends. This CDR3 has 17 amino acids. The CDR3 bases are TGTGCCAGCACCCTACTAGGGGGGGGTCGGTATAATTCACCCCTCCACTTT. Its translation: CASTLLGGGRYNSPLHF.

This clonotype was seen more than once but under ten times. The chain links TRBV7-9 to TRBJ2-2; D call uncertain. In germline, CDR1 is SEHNR, CDR2 FQNEAQ (reference sequence). Trimming pared 3 bases from V and 0 bases from J, leaving 5 bases between. The CDR3 contains 14 residues. The chain's CDR3 is CASSFTANTGELFF. The DNA of the CDR3 is TGTGCCAGCAGCTTCACAGCGAACACCGGGGAGCTGTTTTTT.

V is TRBV20-1 and J is TRBJ2-2; D possibly corresponds to TRBD2 (6 bases). The CDR3 extends over 13 amino acids. Trimming removed 3 bases at V and 2 bases at J, with 7 bases between. Germline CDR1 and CDR2: DFQATT and SNEGSKA (reference sequence). The DNA for the CDR3 is TGCAGTGCTAGGCGGGACAACACCGGGGAGCTGTTTTTT. Translated, it gives CSARRDNTGELFF.

This clonotype has ten or more counts. The J gene is TRBJ2-7, the V gene TRBV11-2, with a weak D call TRBD1 (6 bases). Germline V gene lookup returns CDR1 SGHAT and CDR2 FQNNGV. The CDR3 runs to 16 residues. V was shortened by 1 base and J by 0 bases, with 13 bases between the two germline ends. The CDR3 region is CASSLAPGGGSYEQYF. CDR3 sequence (DNA): TGTGCCAGCAGCTTAGCCCCTGGGGGCGGCTCCTACGAGCAGTACTTC.

This clonotype was detected ten times or more. This sequence joins TRBV11-2 and TRBJ2-7; D is unclear. The V gene lost 4 bases and the J gene lost 2 bases, with 15 bases spanning the gap. CDR1 SGHAT and CDR2 FQNNGV come from the germline V gene. The CDR3 has 15 residues. In nucleotides, the CDR3 is TGTGCCAGCAGCTCGTGGACGGAGAAAGCCTACGAGCAGTACTTC. It is translated as CASSSWTEKAYEQYF.

This clonotype has only a few counts. CDR3: CASSLSGASIANEKLFF. For the CDR3, the DNA is TGTGCCAGCAGCTTATCAGGGGCGTCTATAGCTAATGAAAAACTGTTTTTT. The gene calls are TRBV7-9 and TRBJ1-4, with a tentative D call TRBD1 (6 bases). This CDR3 spans 17 amino acids. CDR1 and CDR2 from the germline V gene are SEHNR and FQNEAQ (reference sequence). Trimming stripped 2 bases from V and 3 bases from J, with 16 bases between.